One and the same sample provided the 25 T cell receptor beta chains below, sequenced in a study of blood T cell repertoires in COVID-19 (TCRdb year 2020). To prepare the library, the immunoSEQ multiplex PCR assay was applied. TCRdb stores this immuneACCESS table with in-frame sequences only. Part of the clones is absent; in the studies checked, under half of the shortfall reflects unresolved V genes, and no reason is known for the rest. The sample contains fewer than 350,000 clones, 85% of them found a single time. The ten largest account for roughly 2.6% of the sample. The sequenced material came from PBMCs or T cells enriched from blood (not recorded which). These receptors were obtained from a woman aged 45-60 years who had recovered from COVID-19.

This clone was observed a single time. The gene calls are TRBV11-2 and TRBJ1-2, with D possibly TRBD1 on 6 matching bases. The CDR3 sequence is 17 residues long. V was clipped by 0 bases and J by 8 bases, with 22 bases between them. Germline V gene data show CDR1 as SGHAT and CDR2 as FQNNGV. CDR3 nucleotides: TGTGCCAGCAGCTTAGAGCCAGCAGGGGTGTCTCAGAGGGGCTACACCTTC. Its protein is CASSLEPAGVSQRGYTF.

V is TRBV7-8 and J is TRBJ2-1; 8 positions match TRBD2. V dropped 3 bases and J dropped 4; count of bases not matched to a gene: 5. The CDR3 sequence is 15 residues long. CDR1 and CDR2 from the germline V gene are SGHVS and FQNEAQ. CDR3 amino acids: CASSFRGGRYNEQFF. The DNA for the CDR3 is TGTGCCAGCAGCTTCCGCGGCGGGAGGTACAATGAGCAGTTCTTC.

Regarding this clone: The germline gene is not matched at one end of the junction; a read error may be the cause. This sequence joins TRBV4-1 and TRBJ1-6; D is unresolved. The CDR3 is 13 residues long. Germline V gene sequence: CDR1 MGHRA, CDR2 YSYEKL. In DNA form, the CDR3 reads TGCGCCAGCAGCCAAGCCGTCGACGGGAGAGAATACTTT. Encoded protein: CASSQAVDGREYF.

The rearrangement links TRBV6-2 or TRBV6-3 to TRBJ1-3, with a tentative D call TRBD1 (5 bases). Trimming cost V 6 bases and J 0 bases, with 24 bases left between them. The CDR3 has 19 amino acids. Germline V lookup: CDR1 MNHEY, CDR2 SVGEGT. DNA for the CDR3: TGTGCCAGCAGCCACGGCAGTCTAGTGACAGCAAGCTCTGGAAACACCATATATTTT. Translation gives CASSHGSLVTASSGNTIYF.

CDR3 sequence reads: CASKGGPNYGYTF. CDR3 in DNA: TGTGCCTCAAAAGGGGGTCCTAACTATGGCTACACCTTC. The chain uses TRBV19 and TRBJ1-2, with D perhaps matching TRBD1 (6 bases). The CDR3 totals 13 residues. CDR1 and CDR2 (germline): LNHDA, SQIVND (reference sequence). V was clipped by 11 bases and J by 0 bases, with 13 bases between them.

A few counts support this clone. The gene calls are TRBV19 and TRBJ2-1; TRBD2 agrees at 12 bases. Unmatched junction bases numbered 6, after V lost 6 bases and J lost 6 bases. Germline loops: CDR1 LNHDA, CDR2 SQIVND (reference sequence). This CDR3 has 15 residues. The CDR3 DNA sequence: TGTGCCAGTAGCGACTGGACTAGCGGGACCAATGAGCAGTTCTTC. Residues: CASSDWTSGTNEQFF.

This sequence joins TRBV9 and TRBJ1-1, with 7 nucleotides matching TRBD1. The CDR3 runs to 18 residues. V lost 0 bases and J lost 0; bases outside the gene matches: 11. The germline V gene has CDR1 SGDLS and CDR2 YYNGEE. The CDR3 bases are TGTGCCAGCAGCGTAGCAGGGGGTATGGGCAGCATGAACACTGAAGCTTTCTTT. Translating it yields CASSVAGGMGSMNTEAFF.

The rearrangement links TRBV4-1 to TRBJ2-7; the D gene is possibly TRBD1 (5 bases). V was pared by 1 base and J by 3 bases, with 22 bases between. CDR1 is MGHRA and CDR2 is YSYEKL in the germline V gene. This CDR3 comprises 18 residues. The chain's CDR3 is CASSQVGDSSVPDYEQYF. CDR3 nucleotides: TGCGCCAGCAGCCAAGTTGGAGACAGTTCAGTCCCCGACTACGAGCAGTACTTC.

CDR3 in DNA: TGTGCCAGTAGTCCCCGGCGAGGCGAGCAGTACTTC. The encoded protein is CASSPRRGEQYF. The chain links TRBV19 to TRBJ2-7; D ambiguous. Germline assignment: CDR1 LNHDA and CDR2 SQIVND (reference sequence). Between the trimmed V and J ends, which lost 5 bases and 6 bases, there was a span of 11 bases. The CDR3 spans 12 residues.

This chain uses TRBV6-2 or TRBV6-3 with TRBJ1-5; TRBD1 might be the D (5 bases). There are 14 residues in the CDR3. Germline CDR1 and CDR2: MNHEY and SVGEGT. V was cut by 3 bases and J by 4 bases, with 10 bases left in between. CDR3 sequence (DNA): TGTGCCAGCAGTTATAGGGGCAGAAATCAGCCCCAGCATTTT. Amino acid sequence: CASSYRGRNQPQHF.

This chain joins TRBV28 and TRBJ1-2, with TRBD1 matching over 10 bases. The CDR3 length is 17 residues. The germline CDR1 and CDR2 sequences are MDHEN and SYDVKM. Trimming removed 6 bases from V and 6 bases from J; junction bases left unmatched: 16. This chain's CDR3 is CASSLIGTGELDDGYTF. CDR3 in DNA: TGTGCCAGCAGCTTAATAGGGACAGGGGAGTTGGATGATGGCTACACCTTC.

The rearrangement joins TRBV18 to TRBJ2-5, with 7 bases that match TRBD1. CDR1 and CDR2 (germline): KGHSH, LQKENI. V was clipped by 4 bases and J by 3 bases; unmatched bases: 5. The CDR3 sequence is 14 residues long. DNA for the CDR3: TGTGCCAGCTCACTAAAACAGGGGAAAGAGACCCAGTACTTC. Translated, it gives CASSLKQGKETQYF.

The V gene is TRBV28, the J gene TRBJ1-2; D gene unclear. V was cut by 2 bases and J by 4 bases, with 8 bases left in between. This CDR3 region has 13 residues. Germline CDR1 is MDHEN and CDR2 is SYDVKM. The CDR3 region has the DNA TGTGCCAGCAGTTTAAAGTGGCTCTATGGCTACACCTTC. Its translation: CASSLKWLYGYTF.

V is TRBV2 and J is TRBJ1-2, with D unclear. The germline gives CDR1 SNHLY, CDR2 FYNNEI. There are 14 residues in the CDR3. The V and J ends lost 7 bases and 5 bases respectively, with 17 bases between them. This CDR3 is CASNANSAPYGYTF. CDR3 coding DNA: TGTGCCAGCAACGCCAACTCCGCTCCTTATGGCTACACCTTC.

This clone came up once. This chain uses TRBV6-1 with TRBJ1-6; tentative D call: TRBD1 (5 bases). The CDR3 is 15 amino acids. Per the germline V gene, CDR1 is MNHNS and CDR2 is SASEGT. V was pared by 3 bases and J by 3 bases, with 9 bases between. CDR3 protein: CASSDGGFYNSPLHF. The CDR3 DNA reads as TGTGCCAGCAGTGACGGGGGGTTCTATAATTCACCCCTCCACTTT.

This chain uses TRBV5-4 with TRBJ2-1, with 8 positions matching TRBD2. CDR1 and CDR2 from the germline V gene are SGHNT and YYREEE (reference sequence). The CDR3 totals 12 residues. V lost 4 bases and J lost 10; bases outside the gene matches: 4. The CDR3 coding sequence is TGTGCCAGCAGCCCCATAGCGGGGGAGCAGTTCTTC. Residues: CASSPIAGEQFF. Using reference TRBV5-4 and TRBJ2-1 for the parts outside the CDR3, the full variable domain is ETGVTQSPTHLIKTRGQQVTLRCSSQSGHNTVSWYQQALGQGPQFIFQYYREEENGRGNFPPRFSGLQFPNYSSELNVNALELDDSALYLCASSPIAGEQFFGPGTRLTVL.

The V call is TRBV10-3, the J call TRBJ1-2, with D possibly TRBD1 on 6 matching bases. Per germline, CDR1 ENHRY and CDR2 SYGVKD. The CDR3 totals 15 residues. The germline V and J ends were trimmed by 2 bases and 4 bases, with 14 bases remaining between them. Here the CDR3 reads CAISEPGGGAYGYTF. CDR3 coding DNA: TGTGCCATCAGTGAGCCCGGTGGGGGGGCCTATGGCTACACCTTC.

This clone was seen a few times. Within the sample, other DNA sequences also encode this same CDR3. The gene calls are TRBV18 and TRBJ2-5; TRBD2 is a possible D gene (6 bases). Deletions cut 3 bases from V and 2 bases from J, with 7 bases between. Germline V CDR1 and CDR2: KGHSH, LQKENI. The CDR3 sequence is 13 residues long. The DNA of the CDR3 is TGTGCCAGCTCACCGGGACTTCAAGAGACCCAGTACTTC. This gives the protein CASSPGLQETQYF.

This chain links TRBV9 with TRBJ2-7; the match to TRBD2 covers 7 bases. V lost 0 bases and J lost 3; bases outside the gene matches: 6. The CDR3 runs 15 residues. Germline V CDR1 and CDR2: SGDLS, YYNGEE. The CDR3, as DNA: TGTGCCAGCAGCGTAGGGGTGGGAGGGAGCTACGAGCAGTACTTC. It encodes CASSVGVGGSYEQYF.

The chain uses TRBV28 and TRBJ1-2; D is possibly TRBD1 (6 bases). V was trimmed by 10 bases and J by 6 bases, leaving 21 bases between them. Per germline, CDR1 MDHEN and CDR2 SYDVKM. CDR3 length: 14 amino acids. The CDR3 sequence: CATDLTGPGDGYTF. As DNA, the CDR3 is TGTGCCACCGATCTTACAGGGCCCGGGGATGGCTACACCTTC.

This sequence joins TRBV7-3 and TRBJ1-3; possibly TRBD1 for D (5 bases). Trimming took off 1 base at V and 0 bases at J, with 7 bases between the two ends. The length of the CDR3 is 15 residues. Germline V lookup: CDR1 SGHTA, CDR2 FQGTGA. The CDR3, as DNA: TGTGCCAGCAGCTTAAGGGGCAGCTCTGGAAACACCATATATTTT. The encoded protein is CASSLRGSSGNTIYF.

This clone was seen a handful of times. The chain has TRBV30 and TRBJ1-5; D uncertain. Trimming removed 4 bases from V and 0 bases from J, with 4 bases in between. The CDR3 runs to 12 residues. Germline CDR1 is GTSNPN and CDR2 is SVGIG (reference sequence). CDR3 DNA sequence: TGTGCCTGGACAGTTAGCAATCAGCCCCAGCATTTT. Amino acid sequence: CAWTVSNQPQHF.

The chain uses TRBV7-6 and TRBJ2-2; 9 positions agree with TRBD1. This CDR3 region has 16 residues. Trimming cost V 8 bases and J 4 bases; bases outside gene matches: 11. Germline loops: CDR1 SGHVS, CDR2 FNYEAQ. CDR3 residues: CASLVDRGAGTGELFF. The CDR3 DNA follows: TGTGCCAGCTTGGTGGACAGGGGCGCTGGCACCGGGGAGCTGTTTTTT.

The V gene is TRBV28, the J gene TRBJ1-2, with D possibly TRBD1 on 5 matching bases. The CDR3 covers 12 residues. Germline CDR1 MDHEN, CDR2 SYDVKM. V was cut by 5 bases and J by 7 bases, with 11 bases left in between. In DNA form, the CDR3 reads TGTGCCAGCAGTATGGGGGGGTTTGGCTACACCTTC. Its protein product is CASSMGGFGYTF.

This chain links TRBV30 with TRBJ2-7, with 8 bases fitting TRBD2. The length of the CDR3 is 15 residues. Trimming cost V 2 bases and J 1 base; bases outside gene matches: 7. Germline V CDR1 and CDR2: GTSNPN, SVGIG (reference sequence). Here the CDR3 DNA reads TGTGCCTGGAGTTCAGGACTAGCAGCTTCCTACGAGCAGTACTTC. Translated: CAWSSGLAASYEQYF.